The 25 T cell receptor beta chains below were found in one sample sequenced in a study of cytomegalovirus exposure and HLA in healthy donors. PCR involved 60 Vbeta and 13 Jbeta primers. Sequencing used immunoSEQ multiplex PCR; TCRdb keeps in-frame clones, though not all of them. The listing contains tens of thousands of clones. Material: PBMCs. The receptor source for this set is a woman in her twenties or thirties in good health and CMV-seronegative.

This rearrangement joins TRBV6-4 to TRBJ1-2; 9 positions agree with TRBD1. V shed 6 bases and J 3 bases; nucleotides not matched to a gene: 11. CDR3 length: 16 residues. Germline loops: CDR1 MRHNA, CDR2 SNTAGT. CDR3 sequence reads: CASRRTGDRSDYGYTF. In nucleotides, the CDR3 is TGTGCCAGCAGGCGGACAGGGGACCGATCTGACTATGGCTACACCTTC.

The chain couples TRBV7-9 to TRBJ2-7; a weak D match, TRBD2 (5 bases). Between the trimmed V and J ends, which lost 6 bases and 5 bases, there was a span of 14 bases. Germline-derived CDR1 and CDR2 are SEHNR and FQNEAQ (reference sequence). The CDR3 sequence is 13 residues long. The CDR3 nucleotides read TGTGCCAGCAGAAAGGCGGGTTTCGACGAGCAGTACTTC. Translated, it gives CASRKAGFDEQYF.

CDR3 sequence reads: CASSLSGQVYEQYF. The CDR3 nucleotides read TGCGCCAGCAGCTTGAGTGGACAGGTCTACGAGCAGTACTTC. The chain has TRBV5-1 and TRBJ2-7, with 7 nucleotides matching TRBD1. CDR3 length equals 14 residues. The germline V gene encodes CDR1 SGHRS and CDR2 YFSETQ. V gave up 1 base and J gave up 3 bases; unmatched junction bases: 4.

The chain joins TRBV19 to TRBJ1-1, with 8 bases that match TRBD1. Germline V gene sequence: CDR1 LNHDA, CDR2 SQIVND (reference sequence). The ends lost 8 bases at V and 4 bases at J; junction bases unmatched: 6. CDR3 size: 13 residues. The CDR3 spells CASSPTGGTEAFF. CDR3 in DNA: TGTGCCAGTTCCCCTACAGGGGGCACTGAAGCTTTCTTT.

The chain's CDR3 is CASSLGFGGGEQYF. Here the CDR3 DNA reads TGCGCCAGCAGCTTGGGGTTTGGGGGCGGCGAGCAGTACTTC. This chain links TRBV5-1 with TRBJ2-7, with D perhaps matching TRBD1 (6 bases). V was clipped by 0 bases and J by 6 bases, with 13 bases between them. From germline, CDR1 is SGHRS and CDR2 YFSETQ. This CDR3 region has 14 residues.

The chain couples TRBV18 to TRBJ2-7, with 13 nucleotides matching TRBD2. After removal of 1 base from V and 3 bases from J, the junction contained 6 bases not matched to a gene. Germline V gene data show CDR1 as KGHSH and CDR2 as LQKENI. CDR3 length: 17 amino acids. CDR3 residues: CASSPRQLAGGNYEQYF. Here the CDR3 DNA reads TGTGCCAGCTCACCACGTCAACTAGCGGGAGGGAACTACGAGCAGTACTTC.

The chain is built from TRBV30 and TRBJ1-1; the D gene is possibly TRBD1 (5 bases). Trimming left V 0 bases short and J 6 bases short, with 17 bases between. The CDR3 has 15 amino acids. From germline, CDR1 is GTSNPN and CDR2 SVGIG (reference sequence). The CDR3 loop reads CAWSVPRTFAAEAFF. CDR3 bases: TGTGCCTGGAGTGTACCCCGGACATTTGCAGCTGAAGCTTTCTTT.

This rearrangement joins TRBV6-6 to TRBJ1-1; D is unclear. There are 16 residues in the CDR3. The V and J ends lost 2 bases and 3 bases respectively, with 16 bases between them. Germline lookup yields CDR1 MNHNY and CDR2 SVGAGI (reference sequence). The DNA of the CDR3 is TGTGCCAGCAGTTACCCCGCATCGGGGAGGGACACTGAAGCTTTCTTT. Translation gives CASSYPASGRDTEAFF.

The chain uses TRBV30 and TRBJ2-2, with 7 bases matching TRBD1. The germline CDR1 and CDR2 sequences are GTSNPN and SVGIG (reference sequence). The junction had 3 bases not matched to a gene; V was cut back by 4 bases and J by 4 bases. This CDR3 has 13 amino acids. DNA for the CDR3: TGTGCCTGGACCCGGACAGGCACCGGGGAGCTGTTTTTT. Translating it yields CAWTRTGTGELFF.

V usage is TRBV7-6 and J usage is TRBJ2-5, with D perhaps matching TRBD2 (5 bases). CDR1 and CDR2 from the germline V gene are SGHVS and FNYEAQ. This CDR3 is 15 amino acids long. The V gene lost 4 bases and the J gene lost 2 bases, with 14 bases spanning the gap. The CDR3 DNA reads as TGTGCCAGCAGCTCAGATTGGACTTCACAAGAGACCCAGTACTTC. This sequence encodes CASSSDWTSQETQYF.

The chain employs TRBV19 and TRBJ2-1; D not resolved. V lost 3 bases, J lost 10 bases, and 13 bases lay in between. Germline V CDR1 and CDR2: LNHDA, SQIVND (reference sequence). CDR3 length equals 13 residues. As DNA, the CDR3 is TGTGCCAGTAGTATTCTAGACCCGCGGGAGCAGTTCTTC. This sequence encodes CASSILDPREQFF.

The chain combines TRBV7-2 with TRBJ2-1; D gene unclear. Germline V CDR1 and CDR2: SGHTA, FQGNSA. Deletions cut 8 bases from V and 8 bases from J, with 13 bases between. The CDR3 is 12 amino acids. The CDR3, as DNA: TGTGCCAGCGCAGAGGTGATCTATGAGCAGTTCTTC. It specifies CASAEVIYEQFF. The full variable domain, completed using reference TRBV7-2 and TRBJ2-1, is GAGVSQSPSNKVTEKGKDVELRCDPISGHTALYWYRQSLGQGLEFLIYFQGNSAPDKSGLPSDRFSAERTGGSVSTLTIQRTQQEDSAVYLCASAEVIYEQFFGPGTRLTVL.

As regards this clone: Other DNA sequences of this sample code for an identical CDR3. The chain couples TRBV6-5 to TRBJ2-7; D perhaps matches TRBD2 (5 bases). Germline loops: CDR1 MNHEY, CDR2 SVGAGI. V lost 6 bases and J 0 bases, leaving 12 bases between the germline ends. This CDR3 comprises 14 residues. In DNA, the CDR3 is TGTGCCAGCAGACCCGAAGGGAGCTCCTACGAGCAGTACTTC. It specifies CASRPEGSSYEQYF.

The chain is built from TRBV7-6 and TRBJ2-2; D not resolved. The V gene lost 4 bases and the J gene lost 8 bases, with 8 bases spanning the gap. This CDR3 comprises 12 residues. Germline-derived CDR1 and CDR2 are SGHVS and FNYEAQ. The CDR3 nucleotides are TGTGCCAGCAGCTCCTCCCGGGGGGAGCTGTTTTTT. It yields the protein CASSSSRGELFF. Variable domain in full (rest from reference TRBV7-6 and TRBJ2-2): GAGVSQSPRYKVTKRGQDVALRCDPISGHVSLYWYRQALGQGPEFLTYFNYEAQQDKSGLPNDRFSAERPEGSISTLTIQRTEQRDSAMYRCASSSSRGELFFGEGSRLTVL.

The chain links TRBV5-4 to TRBJ2-7; 9 nucleotides match TRBD1. Germline assignment: CDR1 SGHNT and CDR2 YYREEE (reference sequence). Germline trimming cut 0 bases from V and 3 bases from J; bases unmatched to any gene: 10. The CDR3 has 17 residues. The chain's CDR3 is CASSLDPRQGGRYEQYF. CDR3 in DNA: TGTGCCAGCAGCTTGGACCCAAGACAGGGGGGACGCTACGAGCAGTACTTC.

This sequence joins TRBV28 and TRBJ2-7; 7 bases align to TRBD1. The CDR3 consists of 15 residues. V was clipped by 6 bases and J by 1 base; unmatched bases: 9. In germline, CDR1 is MDHEN, CDR2 SYDVKM. The chain's CDR3 is CASRDREYDSYEQYF. For the CDR3, the DNA is TGTGCCAGCAGAGACAGGGAATATGATTCCTACGAGCAGTACTTC.

The chain couples TRBV10-3 to TRBJ1-2; D is possibly TRBD1 (6 bases). V lost 3 bases and J 8 bases, leaving 10 bases between the germline ends. There are 12 residues in the CDR3. Germline-derived CDR1 and CDR2 are ENHRY and SYGVKD. The DNA of the CDR3 is TGTGCCATCAGTGAACAGGGAGTGGGCTACACCTTC. Translated, it gives CAISEQGVGYTF.

The rearrangement links TRBV7-3 to TRBJ1-1; D call uncertain. The CDR3 has 14 amino acids. Germline V gene data show CDR1 as SGHTA and CDR2 as FQGTGA. V shed 2 bases and J shed 2 bases, with 9 bases lying between them. The CDR3 is CASSLLAGNTEAFF. CDR3 nucleotide sequence: TGTGCCAGCAGCTTACTAGCGGGCAACACTGAAGCTTTCTTT.

The J gene is TRBJ2-7, the V gene TRBV10-2, with a tentative D call TRBD1 (5 bases). Germline V gives CDR1 WSHSY, CDR2 SAAADI. Trimming pared 7 bases from V and 4 bases from J, leaving 8 bases between. This CDR3 has 11 amino acids. The CDR3: CASIQGYEQYF. As DNA, the CDR3 is TGCGCCAGCATCCAGGGTTACGAGCAGTACTTC.

The gene calls are TRBV4-1 and TRBJ1-4; the D gene is possibly TRBD1 (6 bases). This CDR3 contains 16 residues. Trimming took 0 bases from V and 15 from J, leaving 23 bases between them. Germline V gives CDR1 MGHRA, CDR2 YSYEKL. CDR3 nucleotides: TGCGCCAGCAGCCAAGAGGGGACAACCCTCCGGGGGGGGATGTTTTTT. Protein product: CASSQEGTTLRGGMFF.

CDR3 sequence reads: CSVERTETYEQYF. The DNA of the CDR3 is TGCAGCGTTGAGCGGACAGAAACCTACGAGCAGTACTTC. The V and J genes are TRBV29-1 and TRBJ2-7, with D possibly matching TRBD1 (6 bases). The CDR3 extends over 13 amino acids. Germline lookup yields CDR1 SQVTM and CDR2 ANQGSEA. V lost 3 bases and J lost 2, with 11 bases in between.

The CDR3: CAWSVSGQETQYF. The CDR3 bases are TGTGCCTGGTCGGTAAGCGGGCAAGAGACCCAGTACTTC. V and J are TRBV30 and TRBJ2-5, with D perhaps TRBD2 (6 bases). CDR1 GTSNPN and CDR2 SVGIG come from the germline V gene (reference sequence). The V end was cut by 5 bases, the J end by 2 bases, with 12 bases between. The length of the CDR3 is 13 residues. The full variable domain, in which reference TRBV30 and TRBJ2-5 provide the parts outside the CDR3, is SQTIHQWPATLVQPVGSPLSLECTVEGTSNPNLYWYRQAAGRGLQLLFYSVGIGQISSEVPQNLSASRPQDRQFILSSKKLLLSDSGFYLCAWSVSGQETQYFGPGTRLLVL.

The chain recombines TRBV4-3 with TRBJ2-7, with 13 bases aligning to TRBD2. The CDR3 loop spans 17 amino acids. From germline, CDR1 is LGHNA and CDR2 YSLEER. V lost 4 bases to trimming and J lost 6 bases; unmatched junction nucleotides: 12. DNA for the CDR3: TGCGCCAGCAGCCCGGATTACTCCGGGACTAGCGGGGTCGAGCAGTACTTC. This encodes CASSPDYSGTSGVEQYF.

V and J are TRBV6-5 and TRBJ2-7; 7 nucleotides align to TRBD2. Germline loops: CDR1 MNHEY, CDR2 SVGAGI. The CDR3 is 16 residues long. V lost 2 bases, J lost 2 bases, and 9 bases stayed unmatched. Here the CDR3 reads CASSYDLGLAAYEQYF. The DNA of the CDR3 is TGTGCCAGCAGTTACGACCTGGGGCTAGCGGCCTACGAGCAGTACTTC.

This chain uses TRBV5-4 with TRBJ1-2, with TRBD1 identical over 7 bases. Looked up from germline, CDR1 is SGHNT and CDR2 is YYREEE (reference sequence). The CDR3 loop spans 16 amino acids. The J segment lost 8 bases and the V segment lost 0 bases, leaving 13 bases of the junction unmatched. DNA of the CDR3: TGTGCCAGCAGCTTGGGCCAGGGGGGCGAGGCAGGCGGCTACACCTTC. Its translation is CASSLGQGGEAGGYTF.